Below, 23 T cell receptor beta chains from the same sample are listed, as sequenced in a study of T cell repertoires in cytomegalovirus infection. MiXCR, run by TCRdb on the reads, gives a single entry per CDR3 protein. This table has more than 500,000 distinct CDR3 sequences, more than 15% appearing once. The source material was CD8+ T cells from PBMCs. These receptors all stem from a human donor in good health (CMV status not recorded). Some clones in this sample may be carry-over from other donors' samples.

This clonotype was counted ten times or more. This chain links TRBV7-6 with TRBJ2-1; D uncertain. Germline assignment: CDR1 SGHVS and CDR2 FNYEAQ. The CDR3 totals 12 residues. V gave up 1 base and J gave up 9 bases, with 7 bases separating them. The CDR3 region has the DNA TGTGCCAGCAGCTTAGAGTTCACTGAGCAGTTCTTC. Translating gives CASSLEFTEQFF.

This clonotype occurred a few times. V and J are TRBV6-6 and TRBJ2-7; 7 bases are shared with TRBD2. The length of the CDR3 is 14 residues. The V gene end was trimmed by 2 bases and the J gene end by 5 bases; junction bases not matched to a gene: 6. Per germline, CDR1 MNHNY and CDR2 SVGAGI (reference sequence). CDR3: CASSYPGLGNEQYF. For the CDR3, the DNA is TGTGCCAGCAGTTACCCTGGACTAGGGAACGAGCAGTACTTC.

This clonotype was seen ten or more times. The CDR3 region has the DNA TGTGCCATCAGCCCGGGACAGGGATTGAACACTGAAGCTTTCTTT. Residues: CAISPGQGLNTEAFF. The genes are TRBV10-3 and TRBJ1-1, with 9 bases matching TRBD1. Looked up from germline, CDR1 is ENHRY and CDR2 is SYGVKD. Trimming removed 6 bases from V and 0 bases from J; junction bases left unmatched: 5. The CDR3 is 15 residues long.

This clonotype was counted many times. V usage is TRBV2 and J usage is TRBJ2-2, with 9 bases that match TRBD1. The CDR3 length is 15 residues. Germline assignment: CDR1 SNHLY and CDR2 FYNNEI. The V and J ends lost 6 bases and 2 bases, in that order; junction bases with no gene match: 4. The CDR3 region has the DNA TGTGCCAGCAGATCACAGGGGGCCAACACCGGGGAGCTGTTTTTT. Its translation is CASRSQGANTGELFF.

This clonotype was counted at least ten times. V gene TRBV7-3 combines with J gene TRBJ2-2, with D hard to call. The CDR3 sequence is 14 residues long. Between the trimmed V and J ends, which lost 1 base and 5 bases, there was a span of 8 bases. CDR1 SGHTA and CDR2 FQGTGA come from the germline V gene. CDR3 bases: TGTGCCAGCAGCTTAAGGTTGCGAACCGGGGAGCTGTTTTTT. As protein: CASSLRLRTGELFF.

This clonotype has a handful of counts. The chain uses TRBV12-3 or TRBV12-4 and TRBJ2-7; 10 bases match TRBD2. Trimming removed 5 bases from V and 4 bases from J; junction bases left unmatched: 14. The length of the CDR3 is 17 residues. As DNA, the CDR3 is TGTGCCAGCAGTAGTGGACTAGCGGATTTCGGGAGTTACGAGCAGTACTTC. Its protein product is CASSSGLADFGSYEQYF.

This clonotype was detected many times. This chain uses TRBV7-2 with TRBJ2-5; 10 bases map to TRBD1. CDR3 length: 14 residues. With 4 bases clipped from V and 5 bases from J, the junction kept 4 bases outside the gene matches. Germline values: CDR1 SGHTA, CDR2 FQGNSA. The CDR3 loop reads CASSSGTGEETQYF. CDR3 DNA: TGTGCCAGCAGCTCCGGGACAGGGGAGGAGACCCAGTACTTC.

There are many counts of this clonotype. The V gene is TRBV12-5, the J gene TRBJ1-2; D remains ambiguous. There are 17 residues in the CDR3. The germline V gene has CDR1 LGHNT and CDR2 FRNRAP. Trimming cost V 4 bases and J 5 bases, with 23 bases left between them. The CDR3: CASGSTPAHLWGYGYTF. The CDR3 bases are TGTGCTAGTGGTTCCACTCCCGCCCACCTATGGGGATATGGCTACACCTTC.

Only a few counts were recorded for this clonotype. V gene TRBV28 combines with J gene TRBJ1-2; D is uncertain. Germline CDR1 reads MDHEN; CDR2 reads SYDVKM. The CDR3 loop spans 13 amino acids. Trimming took off 6 bases at V and 3 bases at J, with 11 bases between the two ends. CDR3 amino acids: CASRPRIHYGYTF. The CDR3 coding sequence is TGTGCCAGCAGACCGAGGATTCACTATGGCTACACCTTC.

This clonotype was detected many times. The rearrangement joins TRBV6-1 to TRBJ1-3; no definite D call. Germline V gives CDR1 MNHNS, CDR2 SASEGT. V lost 6 bases and J 7 bases, leaving 13 bases between the germline ends. CDR3 length equals 13 residues. The CDR3, as DNA: TGTGCCAGCAGCCCCGACGGCGAGAACACCATATATTTT. Its protein product is CASSPDGENTIYF.

The sample holds many counts of this clonotype. The CDR3 coding sequence is TGTGCCAGCACCCATATACAGGGGGCGGAGAATGAAAAACTGTTTTTT. Its translation: CASTHIQGAENEKLFF. This chain links TRBV2 with TRBJ1-4; 9 positions agree with TRBD1. The CDR3 spans 16 residues. V was pared by 7 bases and J by 5 bases, with 11 bases of the junction left unmatched. CDR1 is SNHLY and CDR2 is FYNNEI in the germline V gene. The whole variable domain, filled in from reference TRBV2 and TRBJ1-4, reads EPEVTQTPSHQVTQMGQEVILRCVPISNHLYFYWYRQILGQKVEFLVSFYNNEISEKSEIFDDQFSVERPDGSNFTLKIRSTKLEDSAMYFCASTHIQGAENEKLFFGSGTQLSVL.

The chain uses TRBV5-1 and TRBJ2-7, with D perhaps matching TRBD2 (6 bases). Germline V lookup: CDR1 SGHRS, CDR2 YFSETQ. The CDR3 length is 14 residues. V dropped 4 bases and J dropped 3 bases, with 14 bases sitting between them. The CDR3 region is CASSTGLSRYEQYF. Here the CDR3 DNA reads TGCGCCAGCAGCACGGGACTCTCTCGCTACGAGCAGTACTTC. Full variable domain (missing parts from reference TRBV5-1 and TRBJ2-7): KAGVTQTPRYLIKTRGQQVTLSCSPISGHRSVSWYQQTPGQGLQFLFEYFSETQRNKGNFPGRFSGRQFSNSRSEMNVSTLELGDSALYLCASSTGLSRYEQYFGPGTRLTVT.

The sample holds many counts of this clonotype. The chain has TRBV12-3 or TRBV12-4 and TRBJ1-2; D gene ambiguous. The CDR3 sequence is 14 residues long. V was pared by 5 bases and J by 8 bases, with 18 bases between. CDR3 region: CASSLFETPRGYTF. The CDR3 nucleotides are TGTGCCAGCAGTCTCTTTGAGACGCCGCGCGGCTACACCTTC.

This clonotype was seen a few times. The chain employs TRBV5-6 and TRBJ2-7; 7 bases match TRBD1. Germline lookup yields CDR1 SGHDT and CDR2 YYEEEE. The V segment lost 5 bases and the J segment 2 bases; nucleotides outside the gene matches: 7. This CDR3 region has 14 residues. Here the CDR3 reads CASSGTEDTYEQYF. As DNA, the CDR3 is TGTGCCAGCAGTGGGACAGAGGATACCTACGAGCAGTACTTC.

This clonotype was counted ten times or more. The junction shows a germline mismatch at one end, possibly a read error. The DNA for the CDR3 is TGTGCCAGCAGTTACCCAGGACGAGGTGGAGACTTC. Its protein product is CASSYPGRGGDF. The J gene is TRBJ2-5, the V gene TRBV6-6; no definite D call. The CDR3 loop spans 12 amino acids. CDR1 MNHNY and CDR2 SVGAGI come from the germline V gene (reference sequence).

The V call is TRBV13, the J call TRBJ2-7, with D perhaps given as TRBD1 or TRBD2 (7 bases each). Trimming removed 3 bases at V and 4 bases at J, with 13 bases between. Per germline, CDR1 PRHDT and CDR2 FYEKMQ (reference sequence). The CDR3 runs 14 residues. The CDR3 nucleotides read TGTGCCAGCAGCTTCAGGGGGGGCAGGTACGAGCAGTACTTC. Protein product: CASSFRGGRYEQYF.

The genes are TRBV24-1 and TRBJ2-1; D is ambiguous. Germline V gene lookup returns CDR1 KGHDR and CDR2 SFDVKD. V was trimmed by 3 bases and J by 10 bases, leaving 6 bases between them. The CDR3 is made up of 11 amino acids. The CDR3 nucleotides are TGTGCCACCAGTGATCCGTGGGAGCAGTTCTTC. Amino acid sequence: CATSDPWEQFF.

This clonotype was seen many times. The rearrangement joins TRBV11-2 to TRBJ1-6; TRBD1 might be the D (6 bases). Per the germline V gene, CDR1 is SGHAT and CDR2 is FQNNGV. The V end lost 5 bases, the J end lost 5 bases, and 13 bases lay between the germline ends. The CDR3 runs 15 residues. The CDR3 protein is CASSVQGFNNSPLHF. CDR3 coding DNA: TGTGCCAGCAGCGTACAGGGCTTTAATAATTCACCCCTCCACTTT.

Ten or more counts support this clonotype. The chain links TRBV12-3 or TRBV12-4 to TRBJ2-7, with D hard to call. The CDR3 consists of 12 residues. V was cut by 3 bases and J by 3 bases, with 6 bases left in between. CDR3 bases: TGTGCCAGCAGTTTTGAAAACTACGAGCAGTACTTC. Protein: CASSFENYEQYF.

This clonotype was seen many times. The CDR3 loop reads CASSLVREGRREQFF. CDR3 DNA: TGTGCCAGCAGCTTAGTGCGGGAGGGCCGGAGGGAGCAGTTCTTC. V and J are TRBV7-9 and TRBJ2-1, with 9 bases fitting TRBD2. Germline assignment: CDR1 SEHNR and CDR2 FQNEAQ (reference sequence). This CDR3 region has 15 residues. V gave up 1 base and J gave up 10 bases; unmatched junction bases: 8.

This clonotype occurred many times. This chain connects TRBV24-1 to TRBJ2-3, with a weak D call TRBD2 (6 bases). Trimming removed 3 bases at V and 2 bases at J, with 17 bases between. The CDR3 covers 17 residues. Germline V CDR1 and CDR2: KGHDR, SFDVKD. CDR3 in amino acids: CATSDTGLRGFTDTQYF. The DNA for the CDR3 is TGTGCCACCAGTGATACAGGTTTGCGGGGATTCACAGATACGCAGTATTTT.

V usage is TRBV6-6 and J usage is TRBJ1-3, with D hard to call. Between the trimmed V and J ends, which lost 8 bases and 0 bases, there was a span of 11 bases. Germline V gives CDR1 MNHNY, CDR2 SVGAGI (reference sequence). This CDR3 contains 14 residues. CDR3 protein: CASLDAYSGNTIYF. In nucleotides, the CDR3 is TGTGCCAGCCTCGACGCTTACTCTGGAAACACCATATATTTT.

With respect to this clonotype: This may arise from a read error, as a much more abundant clone is one base away. The chain employs TRBV19 and TRBJ2-1; 9 nucleotides line up with TRBD1. This CDR3 is built from 17 residues. Per germline, CDR1 LNHDA and CDR2 SQIVND (reference sequence). CDR3 DNA: TGTGCCAGTAGTTTAGAGCAACAGGGGGCCTCCTACAATGAGCAGTTCTTC. This gives the protein CASSLEQQGASYNEQFF.